Shown below are 4 T cell receptor beta chains from a single sample sequenced in a study of cytomegalovirus exposure and HLA in healthy donors. 13 Jbeta primers and 60 Vbeta primers were used for the PCR. Clones were sequenced by immunoSEQ multiplex PCR, and TCRdb holds only the in-frame ones, with some missing. The repertoire holds around 150,000 clones, with about four fifths as singletons. Specimen: PBMCs. The receptors originated from a young man in good health and CMV-seronegative.

This chain uses TRBV6-5 with TRBJ2-3; D perhaps matches TRBD2 (5 bases). The CDR3 is 11 residues long. V gave up 6 bases and J gave up 6 bases, with 7 bases separating them. The germline V gene encodes CDR1 MNHEY and CDR2 SVGAGI. The CDR3 region has the DNA TGTGCCAGCAGCCGAGGGGATACGCAGTATTTT. Protein product: CASSRGDTQYF.

This clone showed up just once. The V gene is TRBV12-5, the J gene TRBJ2-2; D possibly corresponds to TRBD1 (5 bases). This CDR3 contains 14 residues. V lost 4 bases and J lost 1, with 7 bases in between. Germline values: CDR1 LGHNT, CDR2 FRNRAP. The CDR3 spells CASGSGQNTGELFF. The CDR3 region has the DNA TGTGCTAGTGGTTCCGGACAGAACACCGGGGAGCTGTTTTTT.

The V and J genes are TRBV5-6 and TRBJ1-1, with D tentatively TRBD1 (5 bases). The CDR3 totals 14 residues. V gave up 5 bases and J gave up 4 bases, with 15 bases separating them. Germline V CDR1 and CDR2: SGHDT, YYEEEE. The CDR3 here is CASRLGGGTTEAFF. The CDR3 DNA sequence: TGTGCCAGCAGACTGGGGGGGGGTACCACTGAAGCTTTCTTT.

The chain joins TRBV16 to TRBJ2-7; 9 bases are shared with TRBD1. Germline CDR1 KGHSY, CDR2 FQNENV. V lost 4 bases, J lost 2 bases, and 6 bases stayed unmatched. The CDR3 loop spans 15 amino acids. The DNA for the CDR3 is TGTGCCAGCAGCCTTAGCGGACAGGGGACCTACGAGCAGTACTTC. As protein: CASSLSGQGTYEQYF.